Below, 30 T cell receptor beta chains from the same sample are listed, as sequenced in a study of OX40 agonist ivuxolimab in advanced cancers. Data came from immunoSEQ multiplex PCR; TCRdb stores just in-frame clones and leaves some out. Of under 75,000 clones in the sample, around nine tenths were seen once. The input for sequencing was CD4+ or CD8+ T cells sorted from blood, taken in a trial of the OX40 agonist ivuxolimab. These receptors came from an adult with an advanced solid tumor such as melanoma, head and neck, liver or kidney cancer.

This chain joins TRBV6-1 and TRBJ2-2; a weak D match, TRBD2 (5 bases). The CDR3 sequence is 13 residues long. CDR1 and CDR2 from the germline V gene are MNHNS and SASEGT. The V end was cut by 2 bases, the J end by 4 bases, with 5 bases between. CDR3 nucleotides: TGTGCCAGCAGTGAAAGCGGCACCGGGGAGCTGTTTTTT. Its translation is CASSESGTGELFF.

The V call is TRBV18, the J call TRBJ2-5; tentative D call: TRBD1 (5 bases). The CDR3 has 13 amino acids. Trimming took off 2 bases at V and 1 base at J, with 5 bases between the two ends. Germline V CDR1 and CDR2: KGHSH, LQKENI. CDR3 loop: CASSPGAQETQYF. DNA of the CDR3: TGTGCCAGCTCACCAGGGGCCCAAGAGACCCAGTACTTC.

The V gene is TRBV7-2, the J gene TRBJ2-1, with D unclear. V was pared by 3 bases and J by 8 bases, with 17 bases between. The CDR3 extends over 15 amino acids. Germline V gene data show CDR1 as SGHTA and CDR2 as FQGNSA. Here the CDR3 DNA reads TGTGCCAGCAGCTTGCTCTCTATGGGTAGCCATGAGCAGTTCTTC. Its protein is CASSLLSMGSHEQFF.

This chain joins TRBV7-9 and TRBJ2-3; the D gene is possibly TRBD2 (7 bases). This CDR3 contains 14 residues. The germline V gene has CDR1 SEHNR and CDR2 FQNEAQ (reference sequence). The V end lost 2 bases, the J end lost 4 bases, and 10 bases lay between the germline ends. CDR3 sequence: CASSLMGGPDTQYF. CDR3 nucleotides: TGTGCCAGCAGCTTAATGGGGGGGCCAGATACGCAGTATTTT.

The J gene is TRBJ1-5, the V gene TRBV2; 11 nucleotides agree with TRBD1. Per the germline V gene, CDR1 is SNHLY and CDR2 is FYNNEI. After removal of 6 bases from V and 5 bases from J, the junction contained 6 bases not matched to a gene. The CDR3 has 15 amino acids. CDR3 region: CASRAGTGGYQPQHF. CDR3 DNA sequence: TGTGCCAGCAGGGCGGGGACAGGGGGATATCAGCCCCAGCATTTT.

The chain couples TRBV5-1 to TRBJ2-3, with 7 nucleotides matching TRBD2. The V gene's germline CDR1 is SGHRS and CDR2 YFSETQ. Losses at the gene ends were 0 bases for V and 2 bases for J; bases not matched to a gene: 6. The CDR3 spans 16 residues. CDR3 in amino acids: CASSLAPSGYTDTQYF. For the CDR3, the DNA is TGCGCCAGCAGCTTGGCTCCTAGCGGATACACAGATACGCAGTATTTT.

V and J are TRBV5-1 and TRBJ1-5; possibly TRBD1 for D (6 bases). CDR3 length: 14 amino acids. Germline lookup yields CDR1 SGHRS and CDR2 YFSETQ. With 4 bases removed from V and 3 bases from J, the gap between germline ends came to 11 bases. DNA for the CDR3: TGCGCCAGCAGCCCGGGACACAACAATCAGCCCCAGCATTTT. It codes for CASSPGHNNQPQHF.

V gene TRBV25-1 combines with J gene TRBJ2-7; tentatively, D is TRBD2 (6 bases). The CDR3 is made up of 14 amino acids. Germline V gene data show CDR1 as MGHDK and CDR2 as SYGVNS. V was cut by 3 bases and J by 1 base, with 10 bases left in between. CDR3 residues: CASSENSGSYEQYF. CDR3 sequence (DNA): TGTGCCAGCAGTGAGAATAGCGGATCCTACGAGCAGTACTTC.

The V call is TRBV7-8, the J call TRBJ1-1; no clear D gene. The CDR3 contains 15 residues. CDR1 is SGHVS and CDR2 is FQNEAQ in the germline V gene. V was trimmed by 1 base and J by 3 bases, leaving 12 bases between them. The CDR3 DNA sequence: TGTGCCAGCAGCTTAGAGGCGGGTCTTTACACTGAAGCTTTCTTT. As protein: CASSLEAGLYTEAFF.

V gene TRBV27 combines with J gene TRBJ2-7, with 7 bases that match TRBD1. Germline V CDR1 and CDR2: MNHEY, SMNVEV (reference sequence). The CDR3 spans 15 residues. The junction had 7 bases not matched to a gene; V was cut back by 5 bases and J by 0 bases. The CDR3 DNA follows: TGTGCCAGCAGTCCGGGACAGTGGAGCTCCTACGAGCAGTACTTC. It encodes CASSPGQWSSYEQYF.

The chain carries TRBV5-1 and TRBJ2-7; D might be TRBD1 (6 bases). CDR3 size: 12 residues. V lost 3 bases and J 6 bases, leaving 10 bases between the germline ends. Germline-derived CDR1 and CDR2 are SGHRS and YFSETQ. The CDR3 loop is CASSYGQSEQYF. The CDR3 DNA follows: TGCGCCAGCAGCTACGGACAGAGCGAGCAGTACTTC. Supplemented by reference TRBV5-1 and TRBJ2-7, the full variable domain reads KAGVTQTPRYLIKTRGQQVTLSCSPISGHRSVSWYQQTPGQGLQFLFEYFSETQRNKGNFPGRFSGRQFSNSRSEMNVSTLELGDSALYLCASSYGQSEQYFGPGTRLTVT.

This clone was seen only a few times. This chain links TRBV20-1 with TRBJ2-7; D ambiguous. The CDR3 has 11 amino acids. Germline values: CDR1 DFQATT, CDR2 SNEGSKA (reference sequence). V lost 3 bases, J lost 4 bases, and 7 bases lay in between. Written as DNA, the CDR3 is TGCAGTGCTAGTTCCAAGTACGAGCAGTACTTC. Protein sequence: CSASSKYEQYF.

This clone has only one observation. This sequence joins TRBV19 and TRBJ1-5; 7 positions match TRBD1. The CDR3 has 15 residues. V lost 0 bases, J lost 3 bases, and 2 bases stayed unmatched. CDR1 is LNHDA, CDR2 SQIVND, per germline (reference sequence). CDR3 residues: CASSIEGQANQPQHF. DNA for the CDR3: TGTGCCAGTAGTATAGAAGGACAGGCCAATCAGCCCCAGCATTTT.

The chain recombines TRBV5-4 with TRBJ1-1, with 7 bases fitting TRBD1. Germline loops: CDR1 SGHNT, CDR2 YYREEE (reference sequence). The ends lost 0 bases at V and 5 bases at J; junction bases unmatched: 7. The length of the CDR3 is 15 residues. CDR3 amino acids: CASSLDPGGNTEAFF. The CDR3 DNA reads as TGTGCCAGCAGCTTGGACCCAGGGGGTAATACTGAAGCTTTCTTT.

The chain employs TRBV5-1 and TRBJ2-1; 7 nucleotides line up with TRBD2. The CDR3 is 15 amino acids. J gave up 2 bases and V 4 bases, and 6 bases lay outside the gene matches. Germline CDR1 is SGHRS and CDR2 is YFSETQ. CDR3 sequence: CASSPSGTTYNEQFF. The CDR3 bases are TGCGCCAGCAGCCCCTCCGGGACTACCTACAATGAGCAGTTCTTC.

The chain has TRBV19 and TRBJ1-2; TRBD1 aligns across 7 bases. Per the germline V gene, CDR1 is LNHDA and CDR2 is SQIVND (reference sequence). This CDR3 has 15 residues. V trimming: 6 bases; J trimming: 3 bases; junction bases outside the gene matches: 10. The CDR3 is CASRPQGGGDYGYTF. DNA of the CDR3: TGTGCCAGTAGGCCCCAGGGAGGGGGCGACTATGGCTACACCTTC.

J is TRBJ1-2 and V is TRBV30; no definite D call. Germline values: CDR1 GTSNPN, CDR2 SVGIG (reference sequence). The CDR3 is 11 residues long. Trimming removed 3 bases from V and 7 bases from J, with 9 bases in between. The CDR3 protein is CAWRGLFGYTF. DNA of the CDR3: TGTGCCTGGAGGGGTCTTTTTGGCTACACCTTC.

The chain has TRBV28 and TRBJ1-5; D is undetermined. The V end lost 5 bases, the J end lost 13 bases, and 12 bases lay between the germline ends. This CDR3 spans 11 amino acids. CDR1 and CDR2 from the germline V gene are MDHEN and SYDVKM. CDR3 residues: CASSLRASQHF. Written as DNA, the CDR3 is TGTGCCAGCAGTCTTAGGGCCTCGCAGCATTTT.

CDR3 protein: CASSSLRPGPGELFF. The CDR3, as DNA: TGTGCCAGCAGTTCTCTACGACCAGGACCCGGGGAGCTGTTTTTT. This chain links TRBV6-6 with TRBJ2-2; D is undetermined. The CDR3 totals 15 residues. Trimming removed 4 bases at V and 6 bases at J, with 15 bases between. Germline V gives CDR1 MNHNY, CDR2 SVGAGI (reference sequence).

CDR3 protein: CASSEGGLDTQYF. CDR3 DNA: TGTGCCAGCAGCGAGGGGGGGTTAGATACGCAGTATTTT. The rearrangement links TRBV25-1 to TRBJ2-3; D might be TRBD2 (7 bases). The V end lost 6 bases, the J end lost 5 bases, and 12 bases lay between the germline ends. This CDR3 region has 13 residues. In germline, CDR1 is MGHDK, CDR2 SYGVNS.

The rearrangement links TRBV27 to TRBJ2-1; D may match TRBD1 or TRBD2 (5 bases each). The germline CDR1 and CDR2 sequences are MNHEY and SMNVEV (reference sequence). Between the trimmed V and J ends, which lost 6 bases and 0 bases, there was a span of 12 bases. This CDR3 has 15 amino acids. DNA of the CDR3: TGTGCCAGCAGACTAGGGGCGGCCTCCTACAATGAGCAGTTCTTC. Its translation is CASRLGAASYNEQFF.

The rearrangement joins TRBV7-3 to TRBJ2-1; no clear D. This CDR3 contains 15 residues. Trimming left V 5 bases short and J 5 bases short, with 16 bases between. In germline, CDR1 is SGHTA, CDR2 FQGTGA. CDR3 DNA sequence: TGTGCCAGCAGCGCTCTGGGTCGGGTAAACAATGAGCAGTTCTTC. It specifies CASSALGRVNNEQFF.

As for this clone: Additional DNA sequences in this sample encode the identical CDR3. CDR3 DNA: TGTGCCAGCAGCTTAGAGGGCGGGGGAGAGACCCAGTACTTC. This sequence encodes CASSLEGGGETQYF. V is TRBV7-9 and J is TRBJ2-5, with 7 positions matching TRBD2. This CDR3 region has 14 residues. Germline V gene data show CDR1 as SEHNR and CDR2 as FQNEAQ (reference sequence). J gave up 4 bases and V 1 base, and 3 bases lay outside the gene matches.

V is TRBV7-9 and J is TRBJ2-7, with 7 bases identical to TRBD1. The CDR3 has 15 residues. CDR1 and CDR2 from the germline V gene are SEHNR and FQNEAQ (reference sequence). V lost 7 bases and J lost 4; bases outside the gene matches: 13. The CDR3 DNA sequence: TGTGCCAGCAACCTCTATGGGACAGATAGTTACGAGCAGTACTTC. Its protein product is CASNLYGTDSYEQYF.

The sample holds one count of this clone. The V and J genes are TRBV28 and TRBJ2-7; 12 bases match TRBD2. The CDR3 runs 14 residues. The germline CDR1 and CDR2 sequences are MDHEN and SYDVKM. Unmatched junction bases numbered 7, after V lost 5 bases and J lost 8 bases. CDR3 sequence reads: CASSPTTSGRKQYF. The DNA for the CDR3 is TGTGCCAGCAGTCCAACTACTAGCGGGAGGAAGCAGTACTTC.

The chain is built from TRBV29-1 and TRBJ2-5; D is unresolved. Germline CDR1 is SQVTM and CDR2 is ANQGSEA. V lost 6 bases, J lost 5 bases, and 16 bases lay in between. This CDR3 region has 13 residues. The CDR3 reads CSVAERQAETQYF. The CDR3 DNA follows: TGCAGCGTGGCAGAACGGCAGGCGGAGACCCAGTACTTC.

This sequence joins TRBV4-2 and TRBJ2-3, with 10 bases aligning to TRBD1. V shed 1 base and J 5 bases; nucleotides not matched to a gene: 3. Germline loops: CDR1 LGHNA, CDR2 YNFKEQ. The CDR3 has 15 residues. CDR3 amino acids: CASSQAGTGEDTQYF. The CDR3 DNA reads as TGTGCCAGCAGCCAAGCAGGGACAGGGGAAGATACGCAGTATTTT.

At least ten counts were recorded for this clone. The J gene is TRBJ1-5, the V gene TRBV10-3; D gene unclear. Per the germline V gene, CDR1 is ENHRY and CDR2 is SYGVKD. V lost 0 bases and J lost 5, with 5 bases in between. The CDR3 is 13 residues long. The CDR3, as DNA: TGTGCCATCAGTGAGTCGTATGATCAGCCCCAGCATTTT. This encodes CAISESYDQPQHF.

The J gene is TRBJ2-2, the V gene TRBV10-3, with TRBD1 as a possible D gene (6 bases). CDR3 length: 15 amino acids. The V gene lost 4 bases and the J gene lost 5 bases, with 14 bases spanning the gap. The germline V gene encodes CDR1 ENHRY and CDR2 SYGVKD. CDR3 nucleotide sequence: TGTGCCATCAGTGCCCGGGGACAAGATACCGGGGAGCTGTTTTTT. Protein: CAISARGQDTGELFF.

The gene calls are TRBV11-3 and TRBJ2-2; D not resolved. Germline-derived CDR1 and CDR2 are SGHNT and YENEEA. This CDR3 comprises 13 residues. Trimming pared 4 bases from V and 0 bases from J, leaving 3 bases between. The CDR3 coding sequence is TGTGCCAGCAGCTACTCGAACACCGGGGAGCTGTTTTTT. Translation gives CASSYSNTGELFF.